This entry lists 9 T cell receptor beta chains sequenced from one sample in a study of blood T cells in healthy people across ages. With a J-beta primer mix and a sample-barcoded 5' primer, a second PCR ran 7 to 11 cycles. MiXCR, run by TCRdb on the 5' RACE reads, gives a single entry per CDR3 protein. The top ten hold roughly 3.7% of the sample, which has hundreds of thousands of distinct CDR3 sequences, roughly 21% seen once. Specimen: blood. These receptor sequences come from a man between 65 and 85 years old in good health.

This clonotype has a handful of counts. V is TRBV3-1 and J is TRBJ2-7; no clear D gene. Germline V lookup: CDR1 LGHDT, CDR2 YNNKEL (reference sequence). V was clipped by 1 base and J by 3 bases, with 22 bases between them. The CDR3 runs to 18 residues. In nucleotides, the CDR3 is TGTGCCAGCAGCCAAGCGTTGTCGAGAGCCCACGCCCTCTACGAGCAGTACTTC. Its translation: CASSQALSRAHALYEQYF.

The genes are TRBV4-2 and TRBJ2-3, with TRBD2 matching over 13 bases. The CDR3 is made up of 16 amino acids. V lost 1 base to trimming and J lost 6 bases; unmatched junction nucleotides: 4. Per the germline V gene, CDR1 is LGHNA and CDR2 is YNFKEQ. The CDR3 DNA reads TGTGCCAGCAGCCAAGGGACTAGCGGGAGTGTCGATACGCAGTATTTT. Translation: CASSQGTSGSVDTQYF.

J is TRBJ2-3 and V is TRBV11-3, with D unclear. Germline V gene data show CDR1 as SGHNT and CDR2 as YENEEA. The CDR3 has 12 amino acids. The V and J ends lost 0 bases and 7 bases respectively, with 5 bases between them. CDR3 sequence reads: CASSLDRYTQYF. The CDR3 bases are TGTGCCAGCAGCTTAGATCGGTATACGCAGTATTTT.

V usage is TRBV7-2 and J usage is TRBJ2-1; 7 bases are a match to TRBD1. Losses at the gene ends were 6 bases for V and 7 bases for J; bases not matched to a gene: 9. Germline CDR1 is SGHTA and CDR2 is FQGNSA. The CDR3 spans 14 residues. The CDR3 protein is CASRGQGVMNEQFF. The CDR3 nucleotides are TGTGCCAGCAGGGGGCAGGGGGTTATGAATGAGCAGTTCTTC. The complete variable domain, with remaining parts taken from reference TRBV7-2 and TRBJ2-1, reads GAGVSQSPSNKVTEKGKDVELRCDPISGHTALYWYRQSLGQGLEFLIYFQGNSAPDKSGLPSDRFSAERTGGSVSTLTIQRTQQEDSAVYLCASRGQGVMNEQFFGPGTRLTVL.

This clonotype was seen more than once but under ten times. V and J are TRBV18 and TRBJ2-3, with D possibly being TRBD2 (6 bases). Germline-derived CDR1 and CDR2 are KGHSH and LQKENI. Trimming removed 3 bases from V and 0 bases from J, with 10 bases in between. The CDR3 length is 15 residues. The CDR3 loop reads CASSPGGISTDTQYF. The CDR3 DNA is TGTGCCAGCTCACCGGGCGGGATCAGCACAGATACGCAGTATTTT. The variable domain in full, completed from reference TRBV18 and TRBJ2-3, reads NAGVMQNPRHLVRRRGQEARLRCSPMKGHSHVYWYRQLPEEGLKFMVYLQKENIIDESGMPKERFSAEFPKEGPSILRIQQVVRGDSAAYFCASSPGGISTDTQYFGPGTRLTVL.

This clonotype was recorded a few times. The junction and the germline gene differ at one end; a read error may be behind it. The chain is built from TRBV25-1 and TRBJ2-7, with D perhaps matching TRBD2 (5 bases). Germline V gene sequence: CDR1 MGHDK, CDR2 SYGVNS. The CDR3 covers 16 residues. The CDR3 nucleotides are TGTGCCTGCAGCGCTACAGACTACCCAGTTCATGGCGAGCAGTACTTC. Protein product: CACSATDYPVHGEQYF.

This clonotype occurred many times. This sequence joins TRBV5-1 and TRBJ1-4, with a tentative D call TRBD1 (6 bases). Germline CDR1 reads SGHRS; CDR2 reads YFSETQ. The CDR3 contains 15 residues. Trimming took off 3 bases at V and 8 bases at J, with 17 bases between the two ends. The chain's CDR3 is CASSWSGGKEEKLFF. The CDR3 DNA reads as TGCGCCAGCAGCTGGTCCGGGGGCAAAGAGGAAAAACTGTTTTTT.

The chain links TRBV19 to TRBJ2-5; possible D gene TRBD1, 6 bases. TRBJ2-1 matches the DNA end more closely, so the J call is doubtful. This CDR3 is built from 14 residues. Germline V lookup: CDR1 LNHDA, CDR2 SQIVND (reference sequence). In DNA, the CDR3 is TGTGCCAGTAGTGATCAGGGGCTCTACAATGAGCAGTTCTTC. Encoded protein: CASSDQGLYNEQFF.

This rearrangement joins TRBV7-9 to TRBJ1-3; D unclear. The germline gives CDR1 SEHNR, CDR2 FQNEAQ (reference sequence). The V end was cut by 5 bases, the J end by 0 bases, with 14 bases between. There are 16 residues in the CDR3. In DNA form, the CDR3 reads TGTGCCAGCAGCCCCCCCGGTCAGATCTCTGGAAACACCATATATTTT. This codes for CASSPPGQISGNTIYF.